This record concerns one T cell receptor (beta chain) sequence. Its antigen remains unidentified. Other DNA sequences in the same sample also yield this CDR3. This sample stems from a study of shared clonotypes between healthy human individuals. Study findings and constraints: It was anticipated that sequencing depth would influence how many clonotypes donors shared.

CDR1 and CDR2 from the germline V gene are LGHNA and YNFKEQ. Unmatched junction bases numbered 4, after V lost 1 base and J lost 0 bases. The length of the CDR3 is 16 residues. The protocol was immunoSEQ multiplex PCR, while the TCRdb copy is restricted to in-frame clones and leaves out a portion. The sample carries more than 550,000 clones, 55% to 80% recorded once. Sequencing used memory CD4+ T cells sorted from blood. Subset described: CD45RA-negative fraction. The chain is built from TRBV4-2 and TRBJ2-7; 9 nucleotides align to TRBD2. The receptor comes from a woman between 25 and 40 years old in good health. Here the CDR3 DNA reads TGTGCCAGCAGCCAAGTGGTTAGCGGGAGCTCCTACGAGCAGTACTTC. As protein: CASSQVVSGSSYEQYF.